The rows below give T cell receptor beta chains drawn from one sample of a study of blood T cell repertoires in COVID-19. The protocol was immunoSEQ multiplex PCR, while the TCRdb copy is restricted to in-frame clones and leaves out a portion. The table lists about 260,000 clones, 70% to 90% of them singletons. The sequenced material came from peripheral blood. All receptors come from a woman between 50 and 59 years old with acute or convalescent COVID-19. Both conserved end residues are part of each CDR3. Each record gives: V gene, clone size, J gene, D gene, CDR3 DNA, CDR3 protein. D genes are given only for firm matches. For some rows the clone size is stated as once, few or many, or as a class when expanded; others skip it.

V gene: TRBV2
clone size: -
J gene: TRBJ2-3
D gene: TRBD2
CDR3 DNA: TGTGCCAGCAGGACGCAACCTCCGGGACTAGCGGGGCAGGATGGCACAGATACGCAGTATTTT
CDR3 protein: CASRTQPPGLAGQDGTDTQYF

V gene: TRBV7-8
clone size: -
J gene: TRBJ1-3
D gene: -
CDR3 DNA: TGTGCCAGTCAGGTCCTCGTGGGGGCCTCCTCTGGAAACACCATATATTTT
CDR3 protein: CASQVLVGASSGNTIYF

V gene: TRBV18
clone size: -
J gene: TRBJ2-3
D gene: -
CDR3 DNA: TGTGCCAGCTCACCTCTTAGCACAGATACGCAGTATTTT
CDR3 protein: CASSPLSTDTQYF

V gene: TRBV28
clone size: once
J gene: TRBJ1-2
D gene: -
CDR3 DNA: TGTGCCAGCAGTCCCATATGGGGCCAGGGAGGCTATGGCTACACCTTC
CDR3 protein: CASSPIWGQGGYGYTF

V gene: TRBV5-1
clone size: -
J gene: TRBJ2-2
D gene: TRBD2
CDR3 DNA: TGCGCCAGCAGCTCCGGACTAGCGGGGCTCACCGGGGAGCTGTTTTTT
CDR3 protein: CASSSGLAGLTGELFF

V gene: TRBV10-3
clone size: -
J gene: TRBJ2-3
D gene: -
CDR3 DNA: TGTGCCATCAAAAATACGCTCCTACCCACAGATACGCAGTATTTT
CDR3 protein: CAIKNTLLPTDTQYF

V gene: TRBV6-5
clone size: -
J gene: TRBJ1-2
D gene: -
CDR3 DNA: TGTGCCAGCAGTTACTCGGGCAGCTATGGCTACACCTTC
CDR3 protein: CASSYSGSYGYTF

V gene: TRBV5-4
clone size: -
J gene: TRBJ2-2
D gene: TRBD2
CDR3 DNA: TGTGCCAGCAGCTTACCTAGCGGGGACACCGGGGAGCTGTTTTTT
CDR3 protein: CASSLPSGDTGELFF

V gene: TRBV4-1
clone size: -
J gene: TRBJ2-3
D gene: TRBD2
CDR3 DNA: TGCGCCAGCAGCCAAGACCGACTAGCGGGAGGAGATACGCAGTATTTT
CDR3 protein: CASSQDRLAGGDTQYF

V gene: TRBV27
clone size: -
J gene: TRBJ1-1
D gene: -
CDR3 DNA: TGTGCCAGCAGTTCCCGGGGGGTTCACACTGAAGCTTTCTTT
CDR3 protein: CASSSRGVHTEAFF

V gene: TRBV6-6
clone size: -
J gene: TRBJ2-4
D gene: TRBD1
CDR3 DNA: TGTGCCAGCAGTCCGACAGGGGGCCGGAAAAACATTCAGTACTTC
CDR3 protein: CASSPTGGRKNIQYF

V gene: TRBV7-3
clone size: -
J gene: TRBJ2-7
D gene: TRBD2
CDR3 DNA: TGTGCCAGCAGCCCCCTCGGGACTGGGGGGGACCCCTACGAGCAGTACTTC
CDR3 protein: CASSPLGTGGDPYEQYF

V gene: TRBV28
clone size: -
J gene: TRBJ1-1
D gene: -
CDR3 DNA: TGTGCCAGCAGGCCGCATAGACTGACGAACACTGAAGCTTTCTTT
CDR3 protein: CASRPHRLTNTEAFF

V gene: TRBV28
clone size: -
J gene: TRBJ2-5
D gene: TRBD1
CDR3 DNA: TGTGCCAGCAGTTCCGGTGGACAGGGAGTAGAGACCCAGTACTTC
CDR3 protein: CASSSGGQGVETQYF

V gene: TRBV12-3/TRBV12-4
clone size: once
J gene: TRBJ2-7
D gene: -
CDR3 DNA: TGTGCCAGCAGTTTAGCGGGGGGCTACGAGCAGTACTTC
CDR3 protein: CASSLAGGYEQYF

V gene: TRBV5-4
clone size: once
J gene: TRBJ2-3
D gene: -
CDR3 DNA: TGTGCCAGCAGCTACAGAGACCCCCTCCCAGATACGCAGTATTTT
CDR3 protein: CASSYRDPLPDTQYF

V gene: TRBV2
clone size: -
J gene: TRBJ2-1
D gene: -
CDR3 DNA: TGTGCCAGCAACCTTCGGGACTCCTACAATGAGCAGTTCTTC
CDR3 protein: CASNLRDSYNEQFF

V gene: TRBV9
clone size: -
J gene: TRBJ2-1
D gene: -
CDR3 DNA: TGTGCCAGCAGCGTAAGAGGAGGCAGTTACAATGAGCAGTTCTTC
CDR3 protein: CASSVRGGSYNEQFF

V gene: TRBV28
clone size: -
J gene: TRBJ2-1
D gene: TRBD2
CDR3 DNA: TGTGCCAGCTTCGGGGCTAGCGGCACTACCTACAATGAGCAGTTCTTC
CDR3 protein: CASFGASGTTYNEQFF

V gene: TRBV2
clone size: -
J gene: TRBJ1-1
D gene: TRBD1
CDR3 DNA: TGTGCCAGCAAGAAGACAGGGGGCGGTGAAGCTTTCTTT
CDR3 protein: CASKKTGGGEAFF

V gene: TRBV19
clone size: -
J gene: TRBJ2-2
D gene: -
CDR3 DNA: TGTGCCAGTAGTATGGGGCGGACCGGGGAGCTGTTTTTT
CDR3 protein: CASSMGRTGELFF

V gene: TRBV10-3
clone size: -
J gene: TRBJ1-1
D gene: -
CDR3 DNA: TGTGCCATCAGTGGAACAGAGAACACTGAAGCTTTCTTT
CDR3 protein: CAISGTENTEAFF

V gene: TRBV7-6
clone size: -
J gene: TRBJ2-3
D gene: TRBD1
CDR3 DNA: TGTGCCAGCAGCCGTAGCGTCCGGACAGGGACAGATACGCAGTATTTT
CDR3 protein: CASSRSVRTGTDTQYF

V gene: TRBV27
clone size: few
J gene: TRBJ2-1
D gene: TRBD2
CDR3 DNA: TGTGCCAGCCATAATTGGACTAGCGGGTACAATGAGCAGTTCTTC
CDR3 protein: CASHNWTSGYNEQFF

V gene: TRBV2
clone size: -
J gene: TRBJ2-7
D gene: -
CDR3 DNA: TGTGCCAGCAGTTCCTCTCGGTGGGAGAGCTCCTACGAGCAGTACTTC
CDR3 protein: CASSSSRWESSYEQYF

V gene: TRBV4-2
clone size: -
J gene: TRBJ2-7
D gene: TRBD1
CDR3 DNA: TGTGCCAGCAGCCGGGACGGCCTTGGACAGGGGTACAACGAGCAGTACTTC
CDR3 protein: CASSRDGLGQGYNEQYF

V gene: TRBV28
clone size: -
J gene: TRBJ2-4
D gene: TRBD1
CDR3 DNA: TGTGCCAGCAGTTTCCCCATTGGGACAGGGGTAGCCAAAAACATTCAGTACTTC
CDR3 protein: CASSFPIGTGVAKNIQYF

V gene: TRBV6-5
clone size: few
J gene: TRBJ1-2
D gene: TRBD1
CDR3 DNA: TGTGCCAGCAGTCTGGACAGGGACTATGGCTACACCTTC
CDR3 protein: CASSLDRDYGYTF

V gene: TRBV19
clone size: -
J gene: TRBJ1-5
D gene: -
CDR3 DNA: TGTGCCAGGACGATCGGCGGGAGCAATCAGCCCCAGCATTTT
CDR3 protein: CARTIGGSNQPQHF

V gene: TRBV6-5
clone size: -
J gene: TRBJ2-7
D gene: -
CDR3 DNA: TGTGCCAGCAGTTACTCGGAGGGATACGAGCAGTACTTC
CDR3 protein: CASSYSEGYEQYF

V gene: TRBV7-8
clone size: -
J gene: TRBJ2-1
D gene: TRBD2
CDR3 DNA: TGTGCCAGCAGCTTAGGGCTAGCGGCCCAGGAGCAGTTCTTC
CDR3 protein: CASSLGLAAQEQFF

V gene: TRBV7-9
clone size: -
J gene: TRBJ1-4
D gene: TRBD1
CDR3 DNA: TGTGCCAGCAGCTTAGCGGGACAGGGGGCAAACGAAAAACTGTTTTTT
CDR3 protein: CASSLAGQGANEKLFF

V gene: TRBV28
clone size: -
J gene: TRBJ2-2
D gene: -
CDR3 DNA: TGTGCCAGCAGCCCGAGATTTAACACCGGGGAGCTGTTTTTT
CDR3 protein: CASSPRFNTGELFF

V gene: TRBV5-6
clone size: -
J gene: TRBJ1-5
D gene: TRBD1
CDR3 DNA: TGTGCCAGCAGCTTGGGGACAGGATTAAGAAGCAATCAGCCCCAGCATTTT
CDR3 protein: CASSLGTGLRSNQPQHF

V gene: TRBV19
clone size: -
J gene: TRBJ2-2
D gene: TRBD2
CDR3 DNA: TGTGCCAGTATGGTCCGCGGGAGGGCCAAGGGCGGGGAGCTGTTTTTT
CDR3 protein: CASMVRGRAKGGELFF

V gene: TRBV3-1/TRBV3-2
clone size: -
J gene: TRBJ2-3
D gene: -
CDR3 DNA: TGTGCCAGCAGCCCTTTGGCGGATGGAGATACGCAGTATTTT
CDR3 protein: CASSPLADGDTQYF

V gene: TRBV3-1/TRBV3-2
clone size: -
J gene: TRBJ2-3
D gene: TRBD1
CDR3 DNA: TGTGCCAGCAGCCAGACCAGACAGGGACCGCAGTATTTT
CDR3 protein: CASSQTRQGPQYF

V gene: TRBV3-1/TRBV3-2
clone size: -
J gene: TRBJ1-2
D gene: -
CDR3 DNA: TGTGCCAGCAGCGAGTTTGGGGCTCCTTATGGCTACACCTTC
CDR3 protein: CASSEFGAPYGYTF

V gene: TRBV6-5
clone size: -
J gene: TRBJ2-2
D gene: -
CDR3 DNA: TGTGCCAGCAGGTGGCAGCGGAACACCGGGGAGCTGTTTTTT
CDR3 protein: CASRWQRNTGELFF

V gene: TRBV3-1/TRBV3-2
clone size: -
J gene: TRBJ1-1
D gene: -
CDR3 DNA: TGTGCCAGCAGCCAAGTGGTAGCCCGTGAAGCTTTCTTT
CDR3 protein: CASSQVVAREAFF

V gene: TRBV2
clone size: -
J gene: TRBJ1-6
D gene: TRBD1
CDR3 DNA: TGTGCCAGCAGTCCTCGACAGGGGAATTCACCCCTCCACTTT
CDR3 protein: CASSPRQGNSPLHF

V gene: TRBV28
clone size: -
J gene: TRBJ1-1
D gene: -
CDR3 DNA: TGTGCCAGCAGCCTCTTTCCTGAAGCTTTCTTT
CDR3 protein: CASSLFPEAFF

V gene: TRBV5-1
clone size: -
J gene: TRBJ2-1
D gene: TRBD2
CDR3 DNA: TGCGCCAGCAGCCCCCCGGGGAGCGGGAGTGGCAATGAGCAGTTCTTC
CDR3 protein: CASSPPGSGSGNEQFF

V gene: TRBV19
clone size: -
J gene: TRBJ2-5
D gene: -
CDR3 DNA: TGTGCCAGTAGTACCCGGGAACCCCAAGAGACCCAGTACTTC
CDR3 protein: CASSTREPQETQYF

V gene: TRBV4-1
clone size: once
J gene: TRBJ1-5
D gene: -
CDR3 DNA: TGCGCCAGCAGCCGGCTCAGGGGTGGCAATCAGCCCCAGCATTTT
CDR3 protein: CASSRLRGGNQPQHF

V gene: TRBV4-1
clone size: -
J gene: TRBJ1-5
D gene: TRBD1
CDR3 DNA: TGCGCCAGCAGCCAATCGGGACAGGGGAGACAGCCCCAGCATTTT
CDR3 protein: CASSQSGQGRQPQHF

V gene: TRBV4-2
clone size: -
J gene: TRBJ2-3
D gene: TRBD2
CDR3 DNA: TGTGCCAGCAGCCTCCTGGAGGGAGGGGGCACAGATACGCAGTATTTT
CDR3 protein: CASSLLEGGGTDTQYF

V gene: TRBV5-1
clone size: -
J gene: TRBJ2-7
D gene: -
CDR3 DNA: TGCGCCAGCAGCTCTCCGGGAGCCACCTACGAGCAGTACTTC
CDR3 protein: CASSSPGATYEQYF

V gene: TRBV3-1/TRBV3-2
clone size: -
J gene: TRBJ2-2
D gene: -
CDR3 DNA: TGTGCCAGCAGCCAAAGGAGCGGTAACGACACCGGGGAGCTGTTTTTT
CDR3 protein: CASSQRSGNDTGELFF

V gene: TRBV28
clone size: -
J gene: TRBJ2-7
D gene: TRBD2
CDR3 DNA: TGTGCCAGCAGGCCCCCGGCTAGCGGTGATATCTACGAGCAGTACTTC
CDR3 protein: CASRPPASGDIYEQYF

V gene: TRBV28
clone size: few
J gene: TRBJ1-5
D gene: -
CDR3 DNA: TGTGCCAGCAGTTTACTGGGGGCGGGTCAGCCCCAGCATTTT
CDR3 protein: CASSLLGAGQPQHF

V gene: TRBV18
clone size: -
J gene: TRBJ1-1
D gene: -
CDR3 DNA: TGTGCCAGCTCACCACCGTATGGCAGGGGTTCCACTGAAGCTTTCTTT
CDR3 protein: CASSPPYGRGSTEAFF

V gene: TRBV29-1
clone size: once
J gene: TRBJ1-2
D gene: -
CDR3 DNA: TGCAGCGTTGAATGGCAGGGGAGTAACTATGGCTACACCTTC
CDR3 protein: CSVEWQGSNYGYTF

V gene: TRBV5-1
clone size: -
J gene: TRBJ2-3
D gene: TRBD2
CDR3 DNA: TGCGCCAGCAGCCCGGGACTAGCGGGAAGCACAGATACGCAGTATTTT
CDR3 protein: CASSPGLAGSTDTQYF